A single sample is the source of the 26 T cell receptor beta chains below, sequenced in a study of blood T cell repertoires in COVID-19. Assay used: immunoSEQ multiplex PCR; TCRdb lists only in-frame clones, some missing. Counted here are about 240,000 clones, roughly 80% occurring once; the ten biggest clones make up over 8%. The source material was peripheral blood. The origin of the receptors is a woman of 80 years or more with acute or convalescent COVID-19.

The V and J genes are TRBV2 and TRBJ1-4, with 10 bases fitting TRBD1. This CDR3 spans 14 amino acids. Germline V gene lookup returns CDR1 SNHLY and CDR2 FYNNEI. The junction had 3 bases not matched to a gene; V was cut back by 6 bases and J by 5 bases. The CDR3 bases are TGTGCCAGCAGATTGGGACAGGGGAATGAAAAACTGTTTTTT. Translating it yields CASRLGQGNEKLFF.

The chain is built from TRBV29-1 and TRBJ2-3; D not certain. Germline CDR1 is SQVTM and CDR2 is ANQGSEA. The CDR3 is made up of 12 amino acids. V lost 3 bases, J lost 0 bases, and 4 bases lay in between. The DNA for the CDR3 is TGCAGCGTTGAGACTAGCACAGATACGCAGTATTTT. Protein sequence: CSVETSTDTQYF.

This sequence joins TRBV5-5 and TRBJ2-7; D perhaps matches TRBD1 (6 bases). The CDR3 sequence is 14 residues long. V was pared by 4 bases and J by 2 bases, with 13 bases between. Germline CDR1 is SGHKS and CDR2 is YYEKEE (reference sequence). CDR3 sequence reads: CASSLGGGPYEQYF. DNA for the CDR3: TGTGCCAGCAGCCTGGGTGGGGGCCCCTACGAGCAGTACTTC.

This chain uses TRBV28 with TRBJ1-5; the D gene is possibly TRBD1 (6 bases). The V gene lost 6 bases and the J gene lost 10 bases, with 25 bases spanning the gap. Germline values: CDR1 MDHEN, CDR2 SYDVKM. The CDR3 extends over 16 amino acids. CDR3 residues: CASSQALTGQGQPQHF. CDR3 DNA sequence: TGTGCCAGCAGCCAAGCCCTGACAGGCCAGGGTCAACCCCAGCATTTT.

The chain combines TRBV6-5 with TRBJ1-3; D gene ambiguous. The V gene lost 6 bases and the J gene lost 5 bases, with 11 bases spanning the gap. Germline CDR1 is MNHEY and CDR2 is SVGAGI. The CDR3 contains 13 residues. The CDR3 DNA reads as TGTGCCAGCAGCCAAACCCTAAGAAACACCATATATTTT. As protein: CASSQTLRNTIYF.

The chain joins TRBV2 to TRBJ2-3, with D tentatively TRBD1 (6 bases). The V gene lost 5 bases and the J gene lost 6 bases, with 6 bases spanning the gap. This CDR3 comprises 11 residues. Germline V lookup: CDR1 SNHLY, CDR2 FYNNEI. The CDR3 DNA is TGTGCCAGCAGTCAGGGGGATACGCAGTATTTT. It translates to CASSQGDTQYF.

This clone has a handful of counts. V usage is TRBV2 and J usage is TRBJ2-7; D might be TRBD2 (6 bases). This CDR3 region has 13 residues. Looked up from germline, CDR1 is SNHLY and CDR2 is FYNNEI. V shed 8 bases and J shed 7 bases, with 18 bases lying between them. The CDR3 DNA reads TGTGCCAGCGGAGGGTTAGGGGCTCGAGAGCAGTACTTC. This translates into CASGGLGAREQYF.

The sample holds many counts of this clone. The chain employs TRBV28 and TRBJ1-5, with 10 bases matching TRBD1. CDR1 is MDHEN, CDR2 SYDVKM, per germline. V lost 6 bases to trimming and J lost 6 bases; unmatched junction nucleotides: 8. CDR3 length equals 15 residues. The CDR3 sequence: CASRATGTGVQPQHF. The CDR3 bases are TGTGCCAGCAGGGCCACAGGGACAGGGGTTCAGCCCCAGCATTTT.

For the CDR3, the DNA is TGTGCCACCAGTGACCCCGCAGCCCAGGGGATGGGTGGCTACACCTTC. Its protein is CATSDPAAQGMGGYTF. The chain employs TRBV24-1 and TRBJ1-2, with a weak D call TRBD1 (6 bases). Germline CDR1 is KGHDR and CDR2 is SFDVKD. The V gene lost 4 bases and the J gene lost 7 bases, with 21 bases spanning the gap. The CDR3 has 16 residues.

The CDR3 DNA reads as TGTGCCAGCAGTTCGGGAGGGGGAAGGACTGAAGCTTTCTTT. As protein: CASSSGGGRTEAFF. The chain carries TRBV6-5 and TRBJ1-1, with D tentatively TRBD1 (6 bases). The CDR3 is 14 residues long. V was pared by 4 bases and J by 5 bases, with 14 bases between. Germline V lookup: CDR1 MNHEY, CDR2 SVGAGI.

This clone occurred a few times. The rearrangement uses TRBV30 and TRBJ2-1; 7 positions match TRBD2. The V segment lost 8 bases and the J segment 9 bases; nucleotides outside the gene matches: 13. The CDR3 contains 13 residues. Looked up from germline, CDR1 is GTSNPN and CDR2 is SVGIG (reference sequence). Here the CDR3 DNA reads TGTGCCGGGGTGGAAGCGGGGCGGGTTGAGCAGTTCTTC. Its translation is CAGVEAGRVEQFF.

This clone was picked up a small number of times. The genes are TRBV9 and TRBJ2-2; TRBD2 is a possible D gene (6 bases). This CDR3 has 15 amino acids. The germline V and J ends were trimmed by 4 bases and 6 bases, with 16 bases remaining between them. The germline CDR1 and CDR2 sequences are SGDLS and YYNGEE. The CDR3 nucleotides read TGTGCCAGCAGCTCTACCCAGACGGGGGCCGGGGAGCTGTTTTTT. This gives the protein CASSSTQTGAGELFF.

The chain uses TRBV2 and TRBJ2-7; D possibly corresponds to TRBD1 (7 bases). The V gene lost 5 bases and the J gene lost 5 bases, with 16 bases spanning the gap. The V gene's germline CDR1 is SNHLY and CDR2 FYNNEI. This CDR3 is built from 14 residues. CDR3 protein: CASSSRRGLDEQYF. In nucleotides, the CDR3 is TGTGCCAGCAGTTCCCGGAGGGGGCTCGACGAGCAGTACTTC.

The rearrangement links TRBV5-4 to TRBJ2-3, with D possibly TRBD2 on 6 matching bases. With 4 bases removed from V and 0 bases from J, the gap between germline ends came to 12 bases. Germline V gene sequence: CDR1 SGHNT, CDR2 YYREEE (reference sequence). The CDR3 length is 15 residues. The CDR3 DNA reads TGTGCCAGCAGCCGCGGGACGGGGAGCACAGATACGCAGTATTTT. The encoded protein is CASSRGTGSTDTQYF.

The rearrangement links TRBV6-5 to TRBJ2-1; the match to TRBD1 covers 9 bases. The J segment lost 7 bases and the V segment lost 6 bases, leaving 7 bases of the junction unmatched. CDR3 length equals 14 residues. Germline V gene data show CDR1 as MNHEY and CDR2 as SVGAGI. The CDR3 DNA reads TGTGCCAGCAGCGCCCCCGGGACAGGGAATGAGCAGTTCTTC. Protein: CASSAPGTGNEQFF.

The CDR3 region has the DNA TGTGCCTGGACGGGGACAGGGTTGGGGAACTATGGCTACACCTTC. Protein sequence: CAWTGTGLGNYGYTF. The chain uses TRBV30 and TRBJ1-2; 9 bases agree with TRBD1. This CDR3 has 15 amino acids. CDR1 is GTSNPN, CDR2 SVGIG, per germline (reference sequence). V shed 4 bases, J shed 2 bases, and the junction held 8 bases outside the gene matches.

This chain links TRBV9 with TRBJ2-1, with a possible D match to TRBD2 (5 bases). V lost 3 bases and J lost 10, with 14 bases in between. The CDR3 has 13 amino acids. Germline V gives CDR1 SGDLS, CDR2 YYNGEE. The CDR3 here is CASSAAGETEQFF. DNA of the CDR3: TGTGCCAGCAGCGCTGCTGGGGAGACGGAGCAGTTCTTC.

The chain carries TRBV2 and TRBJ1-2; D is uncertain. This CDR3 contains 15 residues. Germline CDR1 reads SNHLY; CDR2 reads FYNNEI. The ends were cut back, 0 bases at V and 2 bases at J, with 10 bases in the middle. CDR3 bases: TGTGCCAGCAGTGAAGCACGGACTGCCAACTATGGCTACACCTTC. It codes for CASSEARTANYGYTF.

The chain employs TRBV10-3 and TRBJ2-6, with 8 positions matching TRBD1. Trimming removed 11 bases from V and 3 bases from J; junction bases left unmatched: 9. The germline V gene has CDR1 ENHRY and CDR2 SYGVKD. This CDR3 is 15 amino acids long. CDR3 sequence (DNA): TGTGCCGCCCGGGCAGGGGGCTATGGGGCCAACGTCCTGACTTTC. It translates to CAARAGGYGANVLTF.

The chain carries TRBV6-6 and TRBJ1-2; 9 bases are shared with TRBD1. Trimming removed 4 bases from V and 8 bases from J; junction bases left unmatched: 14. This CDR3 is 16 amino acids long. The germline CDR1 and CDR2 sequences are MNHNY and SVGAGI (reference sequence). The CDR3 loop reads CASSSSGTGRLVGYTF. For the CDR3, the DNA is TGTGCCAGCAGTTCCTCCGGGACAGGGCGTTTAGTGGGCTACACCTTC.

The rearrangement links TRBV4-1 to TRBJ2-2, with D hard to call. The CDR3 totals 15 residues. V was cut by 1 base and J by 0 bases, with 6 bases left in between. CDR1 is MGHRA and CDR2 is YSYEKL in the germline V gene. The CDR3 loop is CASSQGYSNTGELFF. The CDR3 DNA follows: TGCGCCAGCAGCCAAGGCTACTCGAACACCGGGGAGCTGTTTTTT.

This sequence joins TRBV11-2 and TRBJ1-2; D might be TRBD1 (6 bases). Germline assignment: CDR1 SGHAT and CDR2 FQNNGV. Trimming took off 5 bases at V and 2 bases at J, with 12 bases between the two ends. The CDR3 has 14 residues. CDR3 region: CASSPGTGNYGYTF. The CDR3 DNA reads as TGTGCCAGCAGCCCCGGCACAGGGAACTATGGCTACACCTTC.

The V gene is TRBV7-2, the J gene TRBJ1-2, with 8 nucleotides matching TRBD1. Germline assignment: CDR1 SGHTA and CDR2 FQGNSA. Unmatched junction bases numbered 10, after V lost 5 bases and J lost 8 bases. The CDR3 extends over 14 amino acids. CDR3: CASSLRGTGNGYTF. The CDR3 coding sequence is TGTGCCAGCAGCCTTAGAGGGACAGGAAACGGCTACACCTTC.

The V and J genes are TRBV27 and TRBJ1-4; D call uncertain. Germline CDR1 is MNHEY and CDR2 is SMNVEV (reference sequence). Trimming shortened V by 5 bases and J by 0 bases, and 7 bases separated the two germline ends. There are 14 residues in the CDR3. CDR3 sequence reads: CASSPLATNEKLFF. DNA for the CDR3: TGTGCCAGCAGTCCTCTTGCAACTAATGAAAAACTGTTTTTT.

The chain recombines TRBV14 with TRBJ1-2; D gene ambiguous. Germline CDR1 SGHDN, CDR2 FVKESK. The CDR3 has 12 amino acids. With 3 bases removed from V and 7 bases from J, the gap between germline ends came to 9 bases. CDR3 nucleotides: TGTGCCAGCAGCCAGAAAGAGCGTGGCTACACCTTC. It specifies CASSQKERGYTF. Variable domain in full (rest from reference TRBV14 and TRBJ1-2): EAGVTQFPSHSVIEKGQTVTLRCDPISGHDNLYWYRRVMGKEIKFLLHFVKESKQDESGMPNNRFLAERTGGTYSTLKVQPAELEDSGVYFCASSQKERGYTFGSGTRLTVV.

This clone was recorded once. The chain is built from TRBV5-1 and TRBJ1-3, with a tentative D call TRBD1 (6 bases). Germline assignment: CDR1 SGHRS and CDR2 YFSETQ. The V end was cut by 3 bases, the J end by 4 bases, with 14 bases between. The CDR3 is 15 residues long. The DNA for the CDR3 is TGCGCCAGCAGCTCGCAGGGGATCTCGGGAAACACCATATATTTT. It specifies CASSSQGISGNTIYF. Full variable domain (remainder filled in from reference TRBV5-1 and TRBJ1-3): KAGVTQTPRYLIKTRGQQVTLSCSPISGHRSVSWYQQTPGQGLQFLFEYFSETQRNKGNFPGRFSGRQFSNSRSEMNVSTLELGDSALYLCASSSQGISGNTIYFGEGSWLTVV.